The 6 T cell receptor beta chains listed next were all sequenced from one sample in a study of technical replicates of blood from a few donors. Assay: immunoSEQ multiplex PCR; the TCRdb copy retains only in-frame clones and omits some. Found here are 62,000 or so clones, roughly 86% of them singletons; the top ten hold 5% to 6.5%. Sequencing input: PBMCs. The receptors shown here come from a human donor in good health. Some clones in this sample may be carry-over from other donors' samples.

CDR3 nucleotide sequence: TGTGCCAGCAGTCCAACCCGACTAGCGGGGGTATCCTACGAGCAGTACTTC. Translated: CASSPTRLAGVSYEQYF. The rearrangement links TRBV27 to TRBJ2-7; 12 nucleotides align to TRBD2. Germline V gene lookup returns CDR1 MNHEY and CDR2 SMNVEV (reference sequence). This CDR3 region has 17 residues. Trimming cost V 5 bases and J 1 base; bases outside gene matches: 9.

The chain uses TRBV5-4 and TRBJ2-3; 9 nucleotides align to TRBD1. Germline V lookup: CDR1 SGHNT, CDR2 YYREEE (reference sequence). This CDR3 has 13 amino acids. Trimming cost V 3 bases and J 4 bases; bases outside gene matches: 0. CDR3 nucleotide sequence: TGTGCCAGCAGCTGGGACAGGGCAGATACGCAGTATTTT. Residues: CASSWDRADTQYF. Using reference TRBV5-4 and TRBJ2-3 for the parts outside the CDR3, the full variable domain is ETGVTQSPTHLIKTRGQQVTLRCSSQSGHNTVSWYQQALGQGPQFIFQYYREEENGRGNFPPRFSGLQFPNYSSELNVNALELDDSALYLCASSWDRADTQYFGPGTRLTVL.

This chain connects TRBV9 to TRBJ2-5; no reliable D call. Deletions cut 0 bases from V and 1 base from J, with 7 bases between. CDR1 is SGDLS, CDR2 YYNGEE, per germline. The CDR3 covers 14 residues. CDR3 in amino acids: CASSVGSSQETQYF. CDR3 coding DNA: TGTGCCAGCAGCGTAGGTTCTAGCCAAGAGACCCAGTACTTC. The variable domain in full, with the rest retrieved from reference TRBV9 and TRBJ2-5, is DSGVTQTPKHLITATGQRVTLRCSPRSGDLSVYWYQQSLDQGLQFLIQYYNGEERAKGNILERFSAQQFPDLHSELNLSSLELGDSALYFCASSVGSSQETQYFGPGTRLLVL.

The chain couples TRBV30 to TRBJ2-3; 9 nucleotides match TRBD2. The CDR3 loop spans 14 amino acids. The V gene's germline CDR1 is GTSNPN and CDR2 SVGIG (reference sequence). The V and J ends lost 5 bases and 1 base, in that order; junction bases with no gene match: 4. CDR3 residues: CAWGIAGGTDTQYF. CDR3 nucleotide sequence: TGTGCCTGGGGCATAGCGGGAGGCACAGATACGCAGTATTTT.

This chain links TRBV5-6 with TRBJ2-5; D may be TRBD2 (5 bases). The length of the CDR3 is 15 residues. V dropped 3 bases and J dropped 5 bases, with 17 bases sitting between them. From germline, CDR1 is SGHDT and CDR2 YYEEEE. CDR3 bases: TGTGCCAGCAGCTATGCAGGACCCCGAGGGGAGACCCAGTACTTC. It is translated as CASSYAGPRGETQYF.

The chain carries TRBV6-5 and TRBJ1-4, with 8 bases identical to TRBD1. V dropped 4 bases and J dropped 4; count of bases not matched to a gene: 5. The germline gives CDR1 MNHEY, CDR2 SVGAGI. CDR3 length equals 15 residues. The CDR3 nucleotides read TGTGCCAGCAGTTTGAACAGGGGGAATAATGAAAAACTGTTTTTT. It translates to CASSLNRGNNEKLFF.